This T cell receptor (beta chain) was observed in a study of shared clonotypes between healthy human individuals. Study in general: CD8 memory received one plate per donor, CD8 naive two, CD4 memory three and CD4 naive three.

Produced via immunoSEQ multiplex PCR; TCRdb's table is partial and in-frame only. The repertoire holds roughly 1 million clones, with about 80% as singletons. The sequenced sample was memory CD4+ T cells from PBMCs. Stated subset: CD45RA-negative fraction. The receptor comes from a man between 18 and 35 years old in good health. Some clones in this sample may be carry-over from other donors' samples.

CDR3 DNA sequence: TGTGCCAGCAGCGTAGTAGGGGGGACTAGCACAGATACGCAGTATTTT. Translation: CASSVVGGTSTDTQYF. The chain uses TRBV9 and TRBJ2-3; D is perhaps TRBD1 or TRBD2 (6 bases each). The V gene lost 0 bases and the J gene lost 0 bases, with 11 bases spanning the gap. Germline CDR1 SGDLS, CDR2 YYNGEE. The CDR3 loop spans 16 amino acids. Looking up the rest from reference TRBV9 and TRBJ2-3 gives the full variable domain: DSGVTQTPKHLITATGQRVTLRCSPRSGDLSVYWYQQSLDQGLQFLIQYYNGEERAKGNILERFSAQQFPDLHSELNLSSLELGDSALYFCASSVVGGTSTDTQYFGPGTRLTVL.